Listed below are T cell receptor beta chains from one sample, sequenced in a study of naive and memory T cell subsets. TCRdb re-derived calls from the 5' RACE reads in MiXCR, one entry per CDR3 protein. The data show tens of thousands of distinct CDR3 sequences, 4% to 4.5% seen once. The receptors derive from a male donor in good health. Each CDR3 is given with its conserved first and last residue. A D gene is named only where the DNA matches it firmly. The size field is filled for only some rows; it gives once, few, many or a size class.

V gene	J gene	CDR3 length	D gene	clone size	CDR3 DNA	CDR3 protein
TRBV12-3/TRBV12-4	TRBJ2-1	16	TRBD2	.	TGTGCCAGCAGTACCCGGACTAGCGGGGGGGTCGATGAGCAGTTCTTC	CASSTRTSGGVDEQFF
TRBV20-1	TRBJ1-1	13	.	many	TGCAGTGCTACTTACCCAGGGACCACTGAAGCTTTCTTT	CSATYPGTTEAFF
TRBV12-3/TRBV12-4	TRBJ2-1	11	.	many	TGTGCCAGCAGTTCAACTCGTGCGCAGTTCTTC	CASSSTRAQFF
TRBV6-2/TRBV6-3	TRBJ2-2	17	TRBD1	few	TGTGCCAGCAGTTACTCCATGACAGGGATTAGGACCGGGGAGCTGTTTTTT	CASSYSMTGIRTGELFF
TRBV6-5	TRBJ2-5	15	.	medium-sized	TGTGCCAGCAGTTATTCAGGGGTTGGGAAGGAGACCCAGTACTTC	CASSYSGVGKETQYF
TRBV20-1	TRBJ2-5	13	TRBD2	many	TGCAGTGCCTGGACTAGCGGGGCAGAGACCCAGTACTTC	CSAWTSGAETQYF
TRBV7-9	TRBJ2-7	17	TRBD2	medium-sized	TGTGCCAGCAGCTTAGTAGGGGGGACTAGCCTAACCTACGAGCAGTACTTC	CASSLVGGTSLTYEQYF
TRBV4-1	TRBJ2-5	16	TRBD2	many	TGCGCCAGCAGCCCCAGCCCGGGACTAGCGGGAGAGACCCAGTACTTC	CASSPSPGLAGETQYF
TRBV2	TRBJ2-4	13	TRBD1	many	TGTGCCAACCGACAGGGAACAGAAAACATTCAGTACTTC	CANRQGTENIQYF
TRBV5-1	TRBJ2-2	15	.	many	TGCGCCAGCAGCGGCCGACAGATTTCCACCGGGGAGCTGTTTTTT	CASSGRQISTGELFF
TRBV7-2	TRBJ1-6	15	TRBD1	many	TGTGCCAGCAGCCAGGGGGGGGGCTATAATTCACCCCTCCACTTT	CASSQGGGYNSPLHF
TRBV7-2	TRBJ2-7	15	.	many	TGTGCCAGCAGCCCCCGGGGGACAGCTAGGGGAGAGCAGTACTTC	CASSPRGTARGEQYF
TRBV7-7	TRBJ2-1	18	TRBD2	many	TGTGCCAGCAGCTTAGCTCTCGGACTAGCGGGGAGCTACAATGAGCAGTTCTTC	CASSLALGLAGSYNEQFF
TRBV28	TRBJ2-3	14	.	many	TGTGCCAGCAGTTTACTGGGGCCCACAGATACGCAGTATTTT	CASSLLGPTDTQYF
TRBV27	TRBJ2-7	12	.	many	TGTGCCAGCAGAACAGGGAACAACGAGCAGTACTTC	CASRTGNNEQYF
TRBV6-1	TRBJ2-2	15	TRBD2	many	TGTGCCTCGGCCGGGAGGGCCTTAAACACCGGGGAGCTGTTTTTT	CASAGRALNTGELFF
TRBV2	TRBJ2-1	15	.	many	TGTGCCAGCAGTGAACGGTTCCCCATGAACAATGAGCAGTTCTTC	CASSERFPMNNEQFF
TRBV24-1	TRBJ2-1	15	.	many	TGTGCCACCAGTGTAGGCGGTTCTATCTACAATGAGCAGTTCTTC	CATSVGGSIYNEQFF
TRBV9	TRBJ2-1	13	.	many	TGTGCCAGCAGCACCAGTCCCTACAATGAGCAGTTCTTC	CASSTSPYNEQFF
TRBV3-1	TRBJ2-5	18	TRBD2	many	TGTGCCAGCAGCGTTGTCGGGCCGGGACTAGCGGGATGGGAGACCCAGTACTTC	CASSVVGPGLAGWETQYF
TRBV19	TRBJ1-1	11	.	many	TGTGCCAGTATTTCGGGCACTGAAGCTTTCTTT	CASISGTEAFF
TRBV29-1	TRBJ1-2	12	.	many	TGCAGCGTTCTAGGCTTAGGGAGTGGCTACACCTTC	CSVLGLGSGYTF
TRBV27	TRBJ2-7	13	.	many	TGTGCCAGCTCCATCGGGACCATCTACGAGCAGTACTTC	CASSIGTIYEQYF
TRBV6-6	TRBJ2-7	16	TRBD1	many	TGTGCCAGCAGTTACTCGAGCGGGACAGGGGCCTACGAGCAGTACTTC	CASSYSSGTGAYEQYF
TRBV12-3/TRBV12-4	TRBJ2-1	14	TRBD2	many	TGTGCCAGCAGCCAGGGACTAGCGGGAGTTGAGCAGTTCTTC	CASSQGLAGVEQFF
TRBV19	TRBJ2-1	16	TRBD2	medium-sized	TGTGCCAGTAGTTCTAGACTAGCGGGGGCCTACAATGAGCAGTTCTTC	CASSSRLAGAYNEQFF
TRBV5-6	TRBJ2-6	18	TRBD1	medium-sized	TGTGCCAGCAGCTTTGCCGGGACAGCCTTATCTGGGGCCAACGTCCTGACTTTC	CASSFAGTALSGANVLTF
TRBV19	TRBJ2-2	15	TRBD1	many	TGTGCCAGTAGTTTACAGGGGCGATGGACCGGGGAGCTGTTTTTT	CASSLQGRWTGELFF
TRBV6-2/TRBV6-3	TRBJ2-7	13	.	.	TGTGCCAGCAGTACCGACGGACCCTACGAGCAGTACTTC	CASSTDGPYEQYF
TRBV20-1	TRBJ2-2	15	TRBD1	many	TGCAGTGCTAAATCGGGACAGGGATTAACCGGGGAGCTGTTTTTT	CSAKSGQGLTGELFF
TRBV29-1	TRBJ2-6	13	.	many	TGCAGCGTAGCGTTGCTTGGGGCCAACGTCCTGACTTTC	CSVALLGANVLTF
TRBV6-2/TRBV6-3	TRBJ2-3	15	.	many	TGTGCCAGCAGTTATTGGGGGCAGAACACAGATACGCAGTATTTT	CASSYWGQNTDTQYF
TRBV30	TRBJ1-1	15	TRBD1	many	TGTGCCTGGTTCCGGGACAGGGGCCCGAACACTGAAGCTTTCTTT	CAWFRDRGPNTEAFF
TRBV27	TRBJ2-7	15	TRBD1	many	TGTGCCAGCAGGTACCTGGACAGGGGGCGGGACGAGCAGTACTTC	CASRYLDRGRDEQYF
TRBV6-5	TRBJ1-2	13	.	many	TGTGCCAGCAGTTACGACGGCCTCTATGGCTACACCTTC	CASSYDGLYGYTF
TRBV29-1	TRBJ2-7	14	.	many	TGCAGCGTTGAACGACAAGGAAGCTCCTACGAGCAGTACTTC	CSVERQGSSYEQYF
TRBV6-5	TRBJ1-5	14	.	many	TGTGCCAGCAGTTACAGGGGGGAGGATCAGCCCCAGCATTTT	CASSYRGEDQPQHF
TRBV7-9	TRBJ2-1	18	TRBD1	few	TGTGCCAGCAGCTTAAGGGGACCGAAGGGGGCGACCTACAATGAGCAGTTCTTC	CASSLRGPKGATYNEQFF
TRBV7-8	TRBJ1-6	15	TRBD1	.	TGTGCCAGCAGCGCGTGGACAGGGTCAACTTCACCCCTCCACTTT	CASSAWTGSTSPLHF
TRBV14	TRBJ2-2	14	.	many	TGTGCCAGCAGCCACCTAACGGTTACCGGGGAGCTGTTTTTT	CASSHLTVTGELFF
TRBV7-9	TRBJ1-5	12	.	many	TGTGCCAGCAGCTTATTCAATCAGCCCCAGCATTTT	CASSLFNQPQHF
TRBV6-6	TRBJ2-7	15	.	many	TGTGCCAGCAGTTACGGGACCCGTGATGGGGGGGAGCAGTACTTC	CASSYGTRDGGEQYF
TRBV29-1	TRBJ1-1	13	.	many	TGCAGCGTTGAAGGGGCTAGGGACACTGAAGCTTTCTTT	CSVEGARDTEAFF
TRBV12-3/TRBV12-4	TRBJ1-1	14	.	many	TGTGCCAGCAGTTTGGGACACCTGAACACTGAAGCTTTCTTT	CASSLGHLNTEAFF
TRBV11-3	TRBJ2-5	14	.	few	TGTGCCAGCAGCTTTGGGGGGCTGCAAGAGACCCAGTACTTC	CASSFGGLQETQYF
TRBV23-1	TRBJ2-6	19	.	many	TGCGCCAGCAGTCATTTTGGGGTAGCCTCAACAGCTGGGGCCAACGTCCTGACTTTC	CASSHFGVASTAGANVLTF
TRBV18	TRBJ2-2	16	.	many	TGTGCCAGCTCACCACGGAGCGGGTCGAACACCGGGGAGCTGTTTTTT	CASSPRSGSNTGELFF
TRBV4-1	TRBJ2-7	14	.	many	TGCGCCAGCAGCCACCCAGGGACCTCCTACGAGCAGTACTTC	CASSHPGTSYEQYF
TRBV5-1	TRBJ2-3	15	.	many	TGCGCCAGCACCACCCAAGGGAGAGGCACAGATACGCAGTATTTT	CASTTQGRGTDTQYF
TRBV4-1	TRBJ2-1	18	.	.	TGCGCCAGCAGCCAAGATATCCCAACCGGGGGCTTGAGCAATGAGCAGTTCTTC	CASSQDIPTGGLSNEQFF
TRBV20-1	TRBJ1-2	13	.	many	TGCAGTGCTGCGCCGGCCGAGAACTATGGCTACACCTTC	CSAAPAENYGYTF
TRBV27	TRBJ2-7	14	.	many	TGTGCCAGCAGTGATCCGGGACATCAGTACGAGCAGTACTTC	CASSDPGHQYEQYF
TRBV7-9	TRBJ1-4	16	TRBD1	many	TGTGCCAGCAGCGCCAGGGACAGGGGAACTAATGAAAAACTGTTTTTT	CASSARDRGTNEKLFF